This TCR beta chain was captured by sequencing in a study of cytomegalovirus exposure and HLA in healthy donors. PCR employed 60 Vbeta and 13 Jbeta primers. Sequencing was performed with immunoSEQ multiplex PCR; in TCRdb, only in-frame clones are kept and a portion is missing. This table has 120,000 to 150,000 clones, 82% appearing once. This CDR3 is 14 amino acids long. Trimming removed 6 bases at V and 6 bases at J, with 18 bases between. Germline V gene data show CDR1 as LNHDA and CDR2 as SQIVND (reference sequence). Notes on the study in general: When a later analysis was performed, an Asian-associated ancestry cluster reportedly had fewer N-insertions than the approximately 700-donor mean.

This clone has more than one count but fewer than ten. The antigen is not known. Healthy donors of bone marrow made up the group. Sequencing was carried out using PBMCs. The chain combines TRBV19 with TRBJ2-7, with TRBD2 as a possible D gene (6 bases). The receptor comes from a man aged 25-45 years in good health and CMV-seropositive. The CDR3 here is CASRISGDLGEQYF. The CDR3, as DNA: TGTGCCAGTAGGATTAGCGGCGATTTGGGCGAGCAGTACTTC.